This is a list of T cell receptor beta chains from one sample in a study of Ad26.COV2.S vaccination and SARS-CoV-2 variants. Only in-frame clones appear in the TCRdb table, and some are missing; sequencing was by immunoSEQ multiplex PCR. The sample carries about 450,000 clones, 85% to 90% recorded once. Material: peripheral blood, obtained in a trial of Ad26.COV2.S vaccine versus placebo. The origin of the receptors is a person aged 18-65 years who received the Ad26.COV2.S COVID-19 vaccine or a placebo. CDR3s include the opening cysteine and the closing phenylalanine or tryptophan. D genes are given only for firm matches. A row's size may be missing; if present it is once, few, many or a size class.

j_call,d_call,cdr3_length,v_call,clone_size,cdr3_nt,cdr3_aa
TRBJ2-7,.,10,TRBV2,.,TGTGCCACCGGGACCTACGAGCAGTACTTC,CATGTYEQYF
TRBJ1-2,TRBD1,14,TRBV24-1,.,TGTGCCACCAGTGACACGACAGGGCGCTATGGCTACACCTTC,CATSDTTGRYGYTF
TRBJ1-1,.,15,TRBV15,.,TGTGCCACCAGCAGAGGACATCCGGGGAGCACTGAAGCTTTCTTT,CATSRGHPGSTEAFF
TRBJ2-3,TRBD1,14,TRBV5-1,.,TGCGCCAGCAAAGGACAGGGGGTATCAGATACGCAGTATTTT,CASKGQGVSDTQYF
TRBJ2-1,.,12,TRBV5-1,.,TGCGCCAGCAGCTTGGTGGGCCATGAGCAGTTCTTC,CASSLVGHEQFF
TRBJ2-5,TRBD2,12,TRBV29-1,.,TGCAGCGTTAGTAGCGGGGGAAAGACCCAGTACTTC,CSVSSGGKTQYF
TRBJ2-2,.,15,TRBV7-9,.,TGTGCCAGCTGGGCCTCGGCCAGGGACACCGGGGAGCTGTTTTTT,CASWASARDTGELFF
TRBJ1-3,.,13,TRBV12-3/TRBV12-4,.,TGTGCCAGCAGTTACCTCTCTGGAAACACCATATATTTT,CASSYLSGNTIYF
TRBJ2-5,.,11,TRBV5-8,.,TGTGCCACAGGGTTCAGGCAGACCCAGTACTTC,CATGFRQTQYF
TRBJ1-5,TRBD1,16,TRBV6-2/TRBV6-3,.,TGTGCCAGCAGTTACCGACAGGGGGCTGGTCGTCAGCCCCAGCATTTT,CASSYRQGAGRQPQHF
TRBJ2-7,TRBD2,16,TRBV7-6,.,TGTGCCAGCAGCTTAGAGGCTAGCGGGGGACTCTACGAGCAGTACTTC,CASSLEASGGLYEQYF
TRBJ2-1,TRBD2,12,TRBV12-3/TRBV12-4,.,TGTGCCAGCAGTTTGGGGACTACCGCCGTATTCTTC,CASSLGTTAVFF
TRBJ1-1,.,14,TRBV5-1,few,TGCGCCAGCAGCATGGGACCACAAGGGACTGAAGCTTTCTTT,CASSMGPQGTEAFF
TRBJ2-1,TRBD2,16,TRBV6-5,.,TGTGCCAGCAGTTATCTAGCGGGGGGCCGAATCAATGAGCAGTTCTTC,CASSYLAGGRINEQFF
TRBJ1-4,.,16,TRBV4-3,.,TGCGCCAGCAGCCACCACTCTCGAGGGACTAATGAAAAACTGTTTTTT,CASSHHSRGTNEKLFF
TRBJ1-5,.,19,TRBV28,.,TGTGCCAGCAGGGCACTCGGGTTGGGAGGGAAGAATAGCAATCAGCCCCAGCATTTT,CASRALGLGGKNSNQPQHF
TRBJ1-4,.,14,TRBV7-2,.,TGTGCCAGCAGCTTAGACAGGCAGATGGGAAAACTGTTTTTT,CASSLDRQMGKLFF
TRBJ1-2,TRBD1,17,TRBV4-3,.,TGCGCCAGCAGCCAAGATCCCGGACAGGCCGACTACTATGGCTACACCTTC,CASSQDPGQADYYGYTF
TRBJ1-4,.,15,TRBV7-6,.,TGTGCCAGCAGCAAAGGCTTGGGATCCAATGAAAAACTGTTTTTT,CASSKGLGSNEKLFF